This is a list of T cell receptor beta chains from one sample in a study of blood T cell repertoires in COVID-19. Only in-frame clones appear in the TCRdb table, and some are missing; sequencing was by immunoSEQ multiplex PCR. The data contain about 45,000 clones, about nine tenths of them seen just once; the ten biggest clones take up 19%. Sequencing input: peripheral blood. The receptors were sampled from a man aged 65 to 79 with active COVID-19. The CDR3 runs from the conserved cysteine through the conserved F or W. D genes are given only for firm matches. A clone size is listed for some rows: how often the clone was seen (once, few, many), or a class if it is expanded.

>.|TRBJ2-5|.|TRBV3-1/TRBV3-2
CASSGQLETQYF
TGTGCCAGCAGCGGACAGTTAGAGACCCAGTACTTC
>.|TRBJ1-1|.|TRBV28
CASSLGGANTEAFF
TGTGCCAGCAGTTTAGGAGGGGCGAACACTGAAGCTTTCTTT
>once|TRBJ1-1|.|TRBV11-2
CASSRGVNTEAFF
TGTGCCAGCAGCAGGGGCGTGAACACTGAAGCTTTCTTT
>.|TRBJ2-3|TRBD2|TRBV30
CAWRKAGGPSGTDTQYF
TGTGCCTGGAGAAAAGCGGGAGGGCCCAGCGGCACAGATACGCAGTATTTT
>.|TRBJ2-2|.|TRBV30
CAWSRNTGELFF
TGTGCCTGGAGCCGGAACACCGGGGAGCTGTTTTTT
>.|TRBJ2-1|TRBD2|TRBV11-3
CASSLIGGANEQFF
TGTGCCAGCAGCTTAATCGGGGGGGCTAATGAGCAGTTCTTC
>.|TRBJ1-5|.|TRBV18
CASSPHQGFDQPQHF
TGTGCCAGCTCACCGCATCAGGGTTTTGATCAGCCCCAGCATTTT
>.|TRBJ1-1|TRBD1|TRBV6-5
CASSLADRGSEAFF
TGTGCCAGCAGTTTAGCGGACAGGGGCTCTGAAGCTTTCTTT
>.|TRBJ1-5|.|TRBV6-2/TRBV6-3
CASSYDRGVPNQPQHF
TGTGCCAGCAGTTACGACCGGGGGGTACCCAATCAGCCCCAGCATTTT
>.|TRBJ2-5|.|TRBV5-1
CASSLASQESQYF
TGCGCCAGCAGCTTGGCTTCTCAAGAGAGCCAGTACTTC
>.|TRBJ2-2|.|TRBV10-3
CAISEASLVGELFF
TGTGCCATCAGTGAGGCTAGCTTGGTCGGGGAGCTGTTTTTT
>once|TRBJ2-7|TRBD1|TRBV7-2
CASSLGDRGNPGSYEQYF
TGTGCCAGCAGCTTAGGAGACAGGGGAAACCCGGGCTCCTACGAGCAGTACTTC
>.|TRBJ1-2|.|TRBV6-5
CASSYGGAGYTF
TGTGCCAGCAGTTACGGCGGGGCTGGCTACACCTTC
>once|TRBJ1-4|TRBD1|TRBV7-3
CASSPTGSTNEKLFF
TGTGCCAGCAGTCCGACAGGGTCGACTAATGAAAAACTGTTTTTT
>.|TRBJ2-1|.|TRBV28
CASSFIGRAVNEQFF
TGTGCCAGCAGTTTCATCGGACGAGCGGTGAATGAGCAGTTCTTC
>.|TRBJ2-5|.|TRBV28
CASSLASLQETQYF
TGTGCCAGCAGTTTGGCCAGTCTGCAAGAGACCCAGTACTTC
>few|TRBJ1-2|TRBD1|TRBV30
CAWSQGQRRNNYGYTF
TGTGCCTGGAGTCAGGGACAGCGACGAAATAACTATGGCTACACCTTC
>.|TRBJ2-1|.|TRBV28
CASSSPVQGRFLNEQFF
TGTGCCAGCAGTTCCCCAGTGCAGGGCCGTTTTCTCAATGAGCAGTTCTTC
>.|TRBJ1-5|.|TRBV18
CASSPTSNQPQHF
TGTGCCAGCTCACCGACAAGTAATCAGCCCCAGCATTTT
>.|TRBJ1-2|.|TRBV29-1
CSVEGEDPYGYTF
TGCAGCGTTGAAGGGGAGGACCCCTATGGCTACACCTTC
>.|TRBJ1-6|.|TRBV7-8
CASSHGWPGQNSPLHF
TGTGCCAGCAGCCACGGATGGCCAGGCCAGAATTCACCCCTCCACTTT
>.|TRBJ2-1|TRBD2|TRBV24-1
CATSDRGTSGRAVRNEQFF
TGTGCCACCAGTGATCGTGGGACTAGCGGGAGGGCCGTCAGAAATGAGCAGTTCTTC
>.|TRBJ1-2|TRBD1|TRBV13
CASSLGQRGQPYGYTF
TGTGCCAGCAGCTTAGGCCAAAGGGGACAGCCCTATGGCTACACCTTC
>.|TRBJ2-7|.|TRBV6-5
CASRLQARLSYEQYF
TGTGCCAGCAGACTACAGGCAAGGCTCTCCTACGAGCAGTACTTC
>once|TRBJ2-7|TRBD1|TRBV2
CASSGRTGSYEQYF
TGTGCCAGCAGCGGAAGGACAGGTTCATACGAGCAGTACTTC
>.|TRBJ1-1|.|TRBV19
CASSISWAAEAFF
TGTGCCAGTAGTATCTCGTGGGCCGCTGAAGCTTTCTTT
>once|TRBJ1-1|.|TRBV6-5
CASSYLGTKAFF
TGTGCCAGCAGTTACCTCGGGACAAAAGCTTTCTTT
>.|TRBJ1-4|TRBD1|TRBV25-1
CASIKTGTGGEKLFF
TGTGCCAGCATTAAAACCGGGACAGGGGGCGAAAAACTGTTTTTT
>.|TRBJ2-1|TRBD1|TRBV6-6
CASRKRDRGISEQFF
TGTGCCAGCAGGAAACGGGACAGGGGAATCAGTGAGCAGTTCTTC
>.|TRBJ1-3|TRBD1|TRBV18
CASSPPGQRNTIYF
TGTGCCAGCTCACCACCGGGACAGAGAAACACCATATATTTT
>.|TRBJ1-2|.|TRBV20-1
CSASRQANYGYTF
TGCAGTGCTAGTCGACAAGCTAACTATGGCTACACCTTC
>few|TRBJ1-3|.|TRBV7-8
CASSLLRTAGNTIYF
TGTGCCAGCAGCTTACTTCGGACAGCCGGAAACACCATATATTTT
>.|TRBJ2-5|.|TRBV5-1
CASSLERYQIYQETQYF
TGCGCCAGCAGCTTGGAGCGGTACCAGATATACCAAGAGACCCAGTACTTC
>.|TRBJ2-7|TRBD2|TRBV29-1
CSVEGGGKVGEQYF
TGCAGCGTTGAGGGGGGGGGAAAAGTCGGCGAGCAGTACTTC
>.|TRBJ1-6|.|TRBV25-1
CASSGTGGSYNSPLHF
TGTGCCAGCAGCGGAACAGGCGGCTCCTATAATTCACCCCTCCACTTT
>.|TRBJ1-6|.|TRBV27
CASSRTESNSPLHF
TGTGCCAGCAGTCGGACAGAGTCTAATTCACCCCTCCACTTT
>medium-sized|TRBJ2-3|TRBD2|TRBV4-2
CASSQDGAGGLTDTQYF
TGTGCCAGCAGCCAAGACGGGGCGGGGGGCCTCACAGATACGCAGTATTTT
>.|TRBJ1-2|TRBD1|TRBV4-1
CASSRIPTGGDYGYTF
TGCGCCAGCAGCCGAATCCCGACAGGGGGCGACTATGGCTACACCTTC
>.|TRBJ2-7|TRBD2|TRBV3-1/TRBV3-2
CASSQSSGRAYEQYF
TGTGCCAGCAGCCAATCTAGCGGGAGGGCTTACGAGCAGTACTTC
>.|TRBJ2-5|TRBD2|TRBV14
CASSQGTSGDLRETQYF
TGTGCCAGCAGCCAAGGGACTAGCGGGGATCTCCGGGAGACCCAGTACTTC
>.|TRBJ2-7|TRBD2|TRBV4-2
CASSQDLGGLAGVYEQYF
TGTGCCAGCAGCCAAGATCTTGGGGGACTAGCGGGGGTTTACGAGCAGTACTTC
>once|TRBJ2-7|TRBD1|TRBV18
CASSPNRAGGREQYF
TGTGCCAGCTCACCAAATCGGGCAGGGGGCAGGGAGCAGTACTTC
>.|TRBJ1-1|.|TRBV28
CASSYLGFTEAFF
TGTGCCAGCAGCTACCTCGGGTTTACTGAAGCTTTCTTT
>.|TRBJ2-1|TRBD1|TRBV18
CASSPRQGGRDEQFF
TGTGCCAGCTCACCACGACAGGGGGGACGAGATGAGCAGTTCTTC
>.|TRBJ1-1|TRBD1|TRBV5-1
CASSLTGATEAFF
TGCGCCAGCAGCTTGACAGGGGCCACTGAAGCTTTCTTT
>.|TRBJ2-7|.|TRBV6-5
CASSLTGSPYEQYF
TGTGCCAGCAGCCTAACAGGGAGCCCCTACGAGCAGTACTTC
>.|TRBJ2-1|TRBD2|TRBV6-6
CASSRIDPGLAGFNNEQFF
TGTGCCAGCAGTCGTATAGACCCGGGACTAGCGGGATTTAACAATGAGCAGTTCTTC
>.|TRBJ2-7|.|TRBV27
CASSRGGPRSYEQYF
TGTGCCAGCAGTCGAGGAGGGCCTCGATCCTACGAGCAGTACTTC
>.|TRBJ2-7|TRBD2|TRBV29-1
CSVELAGVYEQYF
TGCAGCGTTGAACTAGCGGGAGTCTACGAGCAGTACTTC